What follows are 28 T cell receptor beta chains derived from one specimen sequenced in a study of immune characterization of retroperitoneal liposarcoma. TCRdb re-analysed the PCR reads in MiXCR, keeping a single row per CDR3 protein. The sample comprises 7,500 to 8,500 distinct CDR3 sequences, 35% to 50% of which are singletons, and more than 12% rests with the top ten. Source material: tumor tissue. These receptors were collected from a male donor with retroperitoneal liposarcoma.

By share, this clonotype ranks as large. Here the CDR3 DNA reads TGTGCCAGCAGCTTACGCCAGGGGGGATACGAGCAGTACTTC. Protein: CASSLRQGGYEQYF. The chain uses TRBV7-6 and TRBJ2-7; D is possibly TRBD1 (7 bases). V lost 2 bases to trimming and J lost 4 bases, with 12 bases between them. The CDR3 runs 14 residues. Per germline, CDR1 SGHVS and CDR2 FNYEAQ.

The V gene is TRBV6-8, the J gene TRBJ2-1; 9 nucleotides match TRBD1. This CDR3 has 14 residues. From germline, CDR1 is MNHGY and CDR2 SAAAGT. The junction had 6 bases not matched to a gene; V was cut back by 6 bases and J by 6 bases. CDR3 coding DNA: TGTGCCAGCAGACTTGACAGGGGGGGCAATGAGCAGTTCTTC. Protein sequence: CASRLDRGGNEQFF.

By sample fraction, this clonotype is medium-sized. V gene TRBV12-3 or TRBV12-4 combines with J gene TRBJ2-1, with 8 bases that match TRBD1. There are 13 residues in the CDR3. Trimming cost V 7 bases and J 7 bases; bases outside gene matches: 6. The CDR3 DNA follows: TGTGCCAGCACCGGACAGGGTCGGAATGAGCAGTTCTTC. It encodes CASTGQGRNEQFF.

The rearrangement links TRBV11-1 to TRBJ2-3; possibly TRBD1 for D (6 bases). The germline gives CDR1 SGHAT, CDR2 FQDESV (reference sequence). With 5 bases removed from V and 2 bases from J, the gap between germline ends came to 14 bases. The CDR3 sequence is 15 residues long. The CDR3 loop is CASSPRDISTDTQYF. Written as DNA, the CDR3 is TGTGCCAGCAGCCCTCGGGACATTTCCACAGATACGCAGTATTTT.

This clonotype came up a few times. The chain recombines TRBV6-5 with TRBJ2-5; possible D gene TRBD1, 6 bases. Germline V gene data show CDR1 as MNHEY and CDR2 as SVGAGI. The germline V and J ends were trimmed by 5 bases and 3 bases, with 16 bases remaining between them. The CDR3 spans 15 residues. The CDR3 sequence is CASSLPTGLEETQYF. The CDR3 DNA reads as TGTGCCAGCAGTCTGCCAACAGGGTTGGAAGAGACCCAGTACTTC.

CDR3 nucleotide sequence: TGCGCCAGCACTGGGGACAGGGAAGCTTTCTTT. Its translation: CASTGDREAFF. The chain joins TRBV10-2 to TRBJ1-1, with 8 bases lining up with TRBD1. The CDR3 has 11 amino acids. V lost 7 bases and J lost 8; bases outside the gene matches: 3. Per the germline V gene, CDR1 is WSHSY and CDR2 is SAAADI.

By sample fraction, this clonotype is medium-sized. V is TRBV7-6 and J is TRBJ2-3; 13 bases are shared with TRBD2. Germline V gene data show CDR1 as SGHVS and CDR2 as FNYEAQ. The CDR3 has 16 residues. V shed 4 bases and J 3 bases; nucleotides not matched to a gene: 4. CDR3 nucleotides: TGTGCCAGCAGCTCGACTAGCGGGGGGAATACAGATACGCAGTATTTT. Its translation is CASSSTSGGNTDTQYF.

The chain has TRBV6-5 and TRBJ2-5; 8 bases are a match to TRBD1. The tail of the sequence fits TRBJ2-7 better, so the J call may be wrong. The CDR3 runs 14 residues. The germline gives CDR1 MNHEY, CDR2 SVGAGI. The CDR3 protein is CASSYPGGGYEQYF. As DNA, the CDR3 is TGTGCCAGCAGTTACCCAGGGGGCGGCTACGAGCAGTACTTC.

This clonotype is labeled medium-sized. The CDR3 sequence: CASSTTGETQYF. Written as DNA, the CDR3 is TGTGCCAGCAGTACCACTGGGGAGACCCAGTACTTC. The chain employs TRBV6-1 and TRBJ2-5; no clear D. The ends were cut back, 5 bases at V and 5 bases at J, with 9 bases in the middle. Germline V gene data show CDR1 as MNHNS and CDR2 as SASEGT. The CDR3 totals 12 residues.

This clonotype is labeled as medium-sized. The CDR3 here is CASSAPLAGENEQFF. The CDR3 DNA reads as TGTGCCAGCAGTGCCCCCCTAGCGGGAGAGAATGAGCAGTTCTTC. The chain links TRBV6-6 to TRBJ2-1; TRBD2 matches 10 bases. After removal of 5 bases from V and 7 bases from J, the junction contained 8 bases not matched to a gene. Germline V CDR1 and CDR2: MNHNY, SVGAGI (reference sequence). There are 15 residues in the CDR3.

The rearrangement joins TRBV4-1 to TRBJ1-2; TRBD1 agrees at 12 bases. The trim removed 0 bases at V and 8 bases at J, leaving 4 bases unmatched. Germline loops: CDR1 MGHRA, CDR2 YSYEKL. This CDR3 region has 15 residues. As DNA, the CDR3 is TGCGCCAGCAGCCAAGAGGGACAGGGGGCTTGGGGCTACACCTTC. Residues: CASSQEGQGAWGYTF.

The table lists this clonotype with a few counts. V usage is TRBV10-1 and J usage is TRBJ2-1, with 11 nucleotides matching TRBD2. CDR3 size: 16 residues. In germline, CDR1 is WNHNN, CDR2 SYGVQD (reference sequence). Trimming removed 4 bases from V and 4 bases from J; junction bases left unmatched: 6. The CDR3 loop reads CASSVAGTSGYNEQFF. In DNA, the CDR3 is TGCGCCAGCAGTGTTGCTGGGACTAGCGGATACAATGAGCAGTTCTTC.

This rearrangement joins TRBV6-1 to TRBJ2-5; D is unclear. The DNA end is more similar to TRBJ2-7, so the J call may be wrong. The CDR3 spans 14 residues. Germline-derived CDR1 and CDR2 are MNHNS and SASEGT. Written as DNA, the CDR3 is TGTGCCAGCAGTGAAATCCCCCATATCGGCGAGCAGTACTTC. Translating gives CASSEIPHIGEQYF.

This clonotype has a single count. One end of the junction fails to match germline, which may point to a read error. The chain employs TRBV5-3 and TRBJ2-1; D is perhaps TRBD1 or TRBD2 (5 bases each). TRBV5-3 is sorted into the ORF group, with uncertain function. CDR3 length: 14 residues. CDR3 amino acids: CASSFGASSYEQFF. The DNA of the CDR3 is TGTGCCAGCAGCTTCGGGGCCAGCTCCTACGAGCAGTTCTTC.

This chain uses TRBV6-6 with TRBJ2-4, with D unclear. The DNA end is a closer match to TRBJ2-7, so the J assignment may be wrong. CDR3 length: 15 amino acids. The germline gives CDR1 MNHNY, CDR2 SVGAGI (reference sequence). CDR3 nucleotide sequence: TGTGCCAGCAGTTACTCGCCAGCCCGAGATTACGAGCAGTACTTC. Translated: CASSYSPARDYEQYF.

The CDR3: CASSRRDSHYEQYF. Written as DNA, the CDR3 is TGTGCCAGCAGCCGACGGGACAGCCATTATGAGCAGTACTTC. The V call is TRBV6-1, the J call TRBJ2-1; 7 nucleotides line up with TRBD1. Near its end, the DNA agrees better with TRBJ2-7, so the J call may be wrong. Germline CDR1 and CDR2: MNHNS and SASEGT. The CDR3 extends over 14 amino acids.

This clonotype has just a few counts. The chain is built from TRBV6-1 and TRBJ2-1; D is possibly TRBD2 (5 bases). This CDR3 region has 17 residues. Per germline, CDR1 MNHNS and CDR2 SASEGT. V lost 6 bases and J 5 bases, leaving 23 bases between the germline ends. The CDR3 reads CASSDVQEVEVNNEQFF. CDR3 bases: TGTGCCAGCAGCGACGTTCAGGAGGTGGAGGTTAACAATGAGCAGTTCTTC.

A remark on this clonotype: Germline and junction disagree at one end, which may indicate a read error. The chain combines TRBV4-3 with TRBJ2-5; the D gene is possibly TRBD2 (6 bases). This CDR3 contains 15 residues. The V gene's germline CDR1 is LGHNA and CDR2 YSLEER. CDR3 protein: CASSQDPGLLSRKNF. The DNA of the CDR3 is TGCGCCAGCAGCCAAGATCCGGGACTCCTCTCCCGGAAGAACTTC.

The rearrangement links TRBV6-4 to TRBJ2-3, with TRBD2 identical over 8 bases. The junction had 0 bases not matched to a gene; V was cut back by 3 bases and J by 1 base. The CDR3 covers 14 residues. Germline loops: CDR1 MRHNA, CDR2 SNTAGT. The CDR3 region has the DNA TGTGCCAGCAGTGAGCGGGGGGGCACAGATACGCAGTATTTT. This codes for CASSERGGTDTQYF.

This clonotype occurred once. The chain carries TRBV6-1 and TRBJ2-3; D is possibly TRBD2 (6 bases). The CDR3 has 17 amino acids. Germline loops: CDR1 MNHNS, CDR2 SASEGT. Trimming stripped 6 bases from V and 2 bases from J, with 21 bases between. CDR3 DNA: TGTGCCAGCAGGAATGGACGGGGGAGCATTTTCACAGATACGCAGTATTTT. Amino acids: CASRNGRGSIFTDTQYF.

The genes are TRBV27 and TRBJ2-1; possibly TRBD2 for D (6 bases). The J call could be wrong; TRBJ2-5 is a better fit for the DNA end. The CDR3 spans 13 residues. Germline CDR1 is MNHEY and CDR2 is SMNVEV (reference sequence). The CDR3 DNA reads TGTGCCAGCAGCTTCAACCGGGAGGAGACCCAGTACTTC. Translating gives CASSFNREETQYF.

This chain connects TRBV7-6 to TRBJ2-4, with TRBD2 as a possible D gene (6 bases). The assigned J gene may be wrong: the sequence end matches TRBJ2-1 better. This CDR3 has 16 amino acids. CDR1 is SGHVS and CDR2 is FNYEAQ in the germline V gene. CDR3 in amino acids: CASRGGSQGTDYEQFF. The CDR3 bases are TGTGCCAGCAGGGGAGGTTCGCAGGGTACCGACTACGAGCAGTTCTTC.

The genes are TRBV6-1 and TRBJ2-5; no definite D call. The J call may be in error: the DNA end matches TRBJ2-1 better. CDR3 length: 15 amino acids. The germline CDR1 and CDR2 sequences are MNHNS and SASEGT. CDR3 residues: CASSEAHGSYNEQFF. In DNA, the CDR3 is TGTGCCAGCAGTGAAGCGCACGGGTCCTACAATGAGCAGTTCTTC.

In its sample, this clonotype is medium-sized. CDR3 bases: TGTGCCAGCAGCCCTTTTAGCGGAGGGTCTAGCACAGATACGCAGTATTTT. Amino acids: CASSPFSGGSSTDTQYF. The chain is built from TRBV6-1 and TRBJ2-3, with D possibly matching TRBD2 (6 bases). The CDR3 covers 17 residues. Germline lookup yields CDR1 MNHNS and CDR2 SASEGT. Trimming pared 6 bases from V and 0 bases from J, leaving 19 bases between.

This clonotype was found a few times. The chain couples TRBV6-1 to TRBJ2-1, with D possibly TRBD1 on 5 matching bases. Germline assignment: CDR1 MNHNS and CDR2 SASEGT. The CDR3 runs to 15 residues. V was cut by 3 bases and J by 4 bases, with 13 bases left in between. This CDR3 reads CASSEGRGAYNEQFF. The CDR3 nucleotides are TGTGCCAGCAGTGAGGGGCGCGGCGCTTACAATGAGCAGTTCTTC.

V usage is TRBV7-2 and J usage is TRBJ2-6, with D perhaps TRBD1 (6 bases). V was trimmed by 1 base and J by 3 bases, leaving 7 bases between them. CDR3 size: 15 residues. CDR1 is SGHTA and CDR2 is FQGNSA in the germline V gene. The DNA for the CDR3 is TGTGCCAGCAGCTTAGACAGGGTTGGGGCCAACGTCCTGACTTTC. Translation gives CASSLDRVGANVLTF.

This clonotype is labeled medium-sized. J is TRBJ2-1 and V is TRBV6-1; 9 bases agree with TRBD1. The last part of the DNA fits TRBJ2-7 better; the J call may be wrong. This CDR3 region has 15 residues. Germline V gives CDR1 MNHNS, CDR2 SASEGT. CDR3 amino acids: CASSPGQGVYNEQYF. The CDR3 nucleotides are TGTGCCAGCAGCCCGGGACAGGGAGTCTACAATGAGCAGTACTTC.

By proportion, this clonotype is medium-sized (0.01 to 0.1%). This chain uses TRBV7-2 with TRBJ2-1; D not resolved. The DNA end is more similar to TRBJ2-7, so the J call may be wrong. Germline loops: CDR1 SGHTA, CDR2 FQGNSA. This CDR3 comprises 15 residues. CDR3 region: CASSLDTGFYNEQYF. The CDR3 bases are TGTGCCAGCAGCTTAGACACGGGTTTCTACAATGAGCAGTACTTC.